This entry concerns a single T cell receptor beta chain. This sample is drawn from a study of response to subunit inactivated influenza vaccine. The trim removed 6 bases at V and 6 bases at J, leaving 12 bases unmatched. This CDR3 has 16 residues. Germline V gene data show CDR1 as MGHDK and CDR2 as SYGVNS. One entry per CDR3 protein results from TCRdb running MiXCR on the RT-PCR reads. The profile shows almost 600,000 distinct CDR3 sequences, about 14% of them singletons. This receptor was taken from a middle-aged man who received an inactivated influenza vaccine. Here the sequenced sample was PBMCs from blood, taken approximately 13 days after vaccination. The chain recombines TRBV25-1 with TRBJ2-3; 10 nucleotides line up with TRBD2. The DNA of the CDR3 is TGTGCCAGCAGGGGGGTGGCTAGCGGGAGAGGTGATACGCAGTATTTT. Protein sequence: CASRGVASGRGDTQYF.